The 5 T cell receptor beta chains given below trace back to one sample, sequenced in a study of T cell responses to AZD1222 COVID-19 vaccine (dated by TCRdb to the early 2020s). Receptor amplification or capture employed the immunoSEQ multiplex PCR assay. TCRdb retrieved this table from immuneACCESS and kept in-frame rearrangements only. Not all clones are present; in checked studies, unresolved V genes account for under half, and no reason is known for the remainder. Across this sample there are 150,000 to 190,000 clones, with approximately 91% seen only once. The top ten hold less than 1.6% of the sample. What this sample's time point label stands for: about 28 days (+/-7) after the second vaccine dose. This specimen consisted of peripheral blood, obtained 28 days after the second AZD1222 dose. Receptor source: an adult who received the AZD1222 COVID-19 vaccine.

The CDR3 nucleotides read TGTGCCAGCAGCTCGCAGGGGGCGACTAACACTGAAGCTTTCTTT. This gives the protein CASSSQGATNTEAFF. The V call is TRBV11-2, the J call TRBJ1-1; TRBD1 matches at 8 bases. The CDR3 is 15 amino acids. With V trimmed by 4 bases and J by 2 bases, 6 bases remained unmatched. In germline, CDR1 is SGHAT, CDR2 FQNNGV.

V usage is TRBV27 and J usage is TRBJ1-2; D not resolved. Germline values: CDR1 MNHEY, CDR2 SMNVEV (reference sequence). Trimming removed 6 bases at V and 6 bases at J, with 11 bases between. The CDR3 has 12 residues. The DNA of the CDR3 is TGTGCCAGCAGCTTCAACGGCGATGGCTACACCTTC. This gives the protein CASSFNGDGYTF.

CDR3 sequence (DNA): TGTGCCAGCAGCTATAGCGGAGAGAACACCGGGGAGCTGTTTTTT. Amino acids: CASSYSGENTGELFF. This sequence joins TRBV5-4 and TRBJ2-2; D perhaps matches TRBD2 (6 bases). The CDR3 totals 15 residues. Trimming removed 3 bases at V and 1 base at J, with 10 bases between. Germline-derived CDR1 and CDR2 are SGHNT and YYREEE (reference sequence).

This chain connects TRBV6-1 to TRBJ1-6; weak D call: TRBD1 (5 bases). The germline V and J ends were trimmed by 3 bases and 9 bases, with 9 bases remaining between them. There are 13 residues in the CDR3. CDR1 and CDR2 from the germline V gene are MNHNS and SASEGT. The CDR3 DNA sequence: TGTGCCAGCAGTGAGCTAGGGGTTTCACCCCTCCACTTT. It codes for CASSELGVSPLHF.

The J gene is TRBJ2-7, the V gene TRBV18; no clear D. Germline V gives CDR1 KGHSH, CDR2 LQKENI. CDR3 length: 11 amino acids. Trimming removed 3 bases from V and 6 bases from J, with 6 bases in between. CDR3 bases: TGTGCCAGCTCACCGGGCCTCGAGCAGTACTTC. Translating it yields CASSPGLEQYF.